A selection of T cell receptor beta chains follows, all from one sample in a study of cytomegalovirus exposure and HLA in healthy donors. Data came from immunoSEQ multiplex PCR; TCRdb stores just in-frame clones and leaves some out. The table records about 150,000 clones, approximately 86% of them present only once. The sample consisted of PBMCs. The receptors were gathered from a woman in her forties or fifties in good health and CMV-seropositive. Both conserved end residues are part of each CDR3. Fields, in order: clone size, V gene, D gene, J gene, CDR3 protein, CDR3 DNA. A D gene is named only where the DNA matches it firmly. Clone size is stated in some rows and not others, as once, few, many or a class when expanded.

size: .
V: TRBV2
D: .
J: TRBJ2-2
CDR3: CASSQASGDTGELFF
DNA: TGTGCCAGCAGTCAAGCGTCGGGGGACACCGGGGAGCTGTTTTTT

size: .
V: TRBV2
D: .
J: TRBJ1-1
CDR3: CASSEGQVAFF
DNA: TGTGCCAGCAGTGAAGGTCAGGTGGCTTTCTTT

size: .
V: TRBV11-1
D: .
J: TRBJ1-1
CDR3: CASSLLTIGGEAFF
DNA: TGTGCCAGCAGCTTATTGACTATAGGGGGTGAAGCTTTCTTT

size: .
V: TRBV30
D: TRBD1
J: TRBJ1-5
CDR3: CAWSDPGQGAWFNQPQHF
DNA: TGTGCCTGGAGTGACCCGGGACAGGGGGCATGGTTCAATCAGCCCCAGCATTTT

size: .
V: TRBV7-9
D: TRBD1
J: TRBJ1-1
CDR3: CASKRQGSMNTEAFF
DNA: TGTGCCAGCAAAAGACAGGGGTCAATGAACACTGAAGCTTTCTTT

size: .
V: TRBV7-8
D: TRBD2
J: TRBJ2-3
CDR3: CASSLGSGLVRDTQYF
DNA: TGTGCCAGCAGCTTAGGATCTGGACTAGTCAGAGATACGCAGTATTTT

size: few
V: TRBV4-2
D: .
J: TRBJ2-1
CDR3: CASSQTPGQSYNEQFF
DNA: TGTGCCAGCAGCCAAACCCCAGGACAGTCCTACAATGAGCAGTTCTTC

size: .
V: TRBV5-6
D: .
J: TRBJ2-2
CDR3: CASSDDRGKFGELFF
DNA: TGTGCCAGCAGTGATGATCGGGGGAAATTCGGGGAGCTGTTTTTT

size: .
V: TRBV15
D: .
J: TRBJ2-3
CDR3: CATSAGGLGGQTDTQYF
DNA: TGTGCCACCAGCGCCGGAGGCCTCGGGGGTCAAACAGATACGCAGTATTTT

size: .
V: TRBV5-6
D: TRBD2
J: TRBJ2-3
CDR3: CASSLGVGLNPDTQYF
DNA: TGTGCCAGCAGCTTAGGTGTGGGACTAAACCCAGATACGCAGTATTTT

size: .
V: TRBV14
D: .
J: TRBJ2-5
CDR3: CASSQSGFGLLKETQYF
DNA: TGTGCCAGCAGCCAATCGGGTTTCGGACTCCTAAAAGAGACCCAGTACTTC

size: once
V: TRBV10-2
D: TRBD1
J: TRBJ2-7
CDR3: CASSDRVKIGYEQYF
DNA: TGCGCCAGCTCTGACAGGGTCAAGATTGGCTACGAGCAGTACTTC

size: .
V: TRBV27
D: .
J: TRBJ2-2
CDR3: CASAILRGTGELFF
DNA: TGTGCCAGCGCAATATTAAGGGGGACCGGGGAGCTGTTTTTT

size: .
V: TRBV5-1
D: TRBD2
J: TRBJ2-1
CDR3: CASSLAGGPSYNEQFF
DNA: TGCGCCAGCAGCTTAGCGGGGGGGCCTTCCTACAATGAGCAGTTCTTC

size: .
V: TRBV19
D: .
J: TRBJ2-7
CDR3: CASSDPGQTSSYEQYF
DNA: TGTGCCAGTAGTGACCCGGGACAGACTAGCTCCTACGAGCAGTACTTC